A single sample gave rise to the 23 T cell receptor beta chains below, sequenced in a study of cytomegalovirus exposure and HLA in healthy donors. The PCR was carried out with 60 Vbeta primers and 13 Jbeta primers. Method: immunoSEQ multiplex PCR; TCRdb's copy keeps in-frame clones and lacks some. This sample has roughly 230,000 clones; around 90% occur once, and the top ten carry roughly 1.6%. The source material was PBMCs. Receptors were obtained from a girl aged 2 to 10 in good health and CMV-seronegative.

The chain uses TRBV6-5 and TRBJ2-2; D possibly corresponds to TRBD2 (6 bases). This CDR3 is built from 15 residues. The germline gives CDR1 MNHEY, CDR2 SVGAGI. The ends were cut back, 8 bases at V and 3 bases at J, with 16 bases in the middle. The CDR3 region is CASVRTSPDTGELFF. The CDR3 coding sequence is TGTGCCAGCGTCAGAACTAGCCCAGACACCGGGGAGCTGTTTTTT.

The chain is built from TRBV5-1 and TRBJ1-2; 8 bases fit TRBD1. Unmatched junction bases numbered 6, after V lost 3 bases and J lost 8 bases. The germline CDR1 and CDR2 sequences are SGHRS and YFSETQ. The CDR3 totals 13 residues. In DNA, the CDR3 is TGCGCCAGCAGCTGGGGACAGGAACAGGGCTACACCTTC. Translating gives CASSWGQEQGYTF.

This chain uses TRBV2 with TRBJ1-5, with D maybe TRBD1 (5 bases). CDR3 length equals 13 residues. Looked up from germline, CDR1 is SNHLY and CDR2 is FYNNEI. V gave up 4 bases and J gave up 7 bases, with 11 bases separating them. Written as DNA, the CDR3 is TGTGCCAGCAGTGGTGGGGGGGTGCAGCCCCAGCATTTT. It codes for CASSGGGVQPQHF.

In nucleotides, the CDR3 is TGTGCCAGCAGGCGGACAGGGAGGGAGCTGTTTTTT. It codes for CASRRTGRELFF. V usage is TRBV6-6 and J usage is TRBJ2-2; TRBD1 matches 8 bases. Germline V CDR1 and CDR2: MNHNY, SVGAGI (reference sequence). The CDR3 is made up of 12 amino acids. The V segment lost 6 bases and the J segment 9 bases; nucleotides outside the gene matches: 3.

This clone was seen only once. This CDR3 is also generated by other DNA sequences in the sample. This rearrangement joins TRBV2 to TRBJ2-7; 9 bases map to TRBD1. CDR3 length: 14 amino acids. The V gene end was trimmed by 1 base and the J gene end by 4 bases; junction bases not matched to a gene: 2. Germline CDR1 SNHLY, CDR2 FYNNEI. In DNA, the CDR3 is TGTGCCAGCAGTGAAGGGACAGGGGCTTACGAGCAGTACTTC. Amino acid sequence: CASSEGTGAYEQYF.

The CDR3 bases are TGTGCCAGCAGTGAAGCGGCGGGGGGGGCGCGGCAGCCCCAGCATTTT. Amino acids: CASSEAAGGARQPQHF. This chain joins TRBV6-1 and TRBJ1-5, with D tentatively TRBD1 (6 bases). CDR1 MNHNS and CDR2 SASEGT come from the germline V gene. V lost 0 bases to trimming and J lost 7 bases, with 16 bases between them. The CDR3 spans 16 residues.

The genes are TRBV7-9 and TRBJ1-1, with 7 bases fitting TRBD1. With 5 bases clipped from V and 3 bases from J, the junction kept 6 bases outside the gene matches. The V gene's germline CDR1 is SEHNR and CDR2 FQNEAQ (reference sequence). The CDR3 consists of 14 residues. The CDR3 spells CASSRGTEYTEAFF. DNA of the CDR3: TGTGCCAGCAGCCGCGGGACAGAGTACACTGAAGCTTTCTTT.

The V and J genes are TRBV5-4 and TRBJ2-3, with a weak D call TRBD1 (5 bases). Germline V lookup: CDR1 SGHNT, CDR2 YYREEE (reference sequence). Deletions cut 2 bases from V and 6 bases from J, with 10 bases between. CDR3 length: 13 amino acids. CDR3 region: CASSFKGVDTQYF. For the CDR3, the DNA is TGTGCCAGCAGCTTTAAAGGGGTGGATACGCAGTATTTT.

Regarding this clone: Relative to the germline gene, one junction end is altered; a read error may explain this. The sample carries other DNA sequences with the same CDR3. The chain has TRBV6-6 and TRBJ1-1; unclear D gene. The length of the CDR3 is 14 residues. Per the germline V gene, CDR1 is MNHNY and CDR2 is SVGAGI (reference sequence). CDR3 nucleotides: TGTGCTAGCAGTTACTCGAGGGTGAACACTGAAGCTTTCTTT. Translated: CASSYSRVNTEAFF.

The chain carries TRBV10-3 and TRBJ2-3; 7 nucleotides match TRBD1. The V segment lost 0 bases and the J segment 1 base; nucleotides outside the gene matches: 1. CDR3 length equals 15 residues. The germline V gene encodes CDR1 ENHRY and CDR2 SYGVKD. The CDR3 coding sequence is TGTGCCATCAGTGAGTCTCAGGGGGGCACAGATACGCAGTATTTT. Translated: CAISESQGGTDTQYF.

The rearrangement uses TRBV19 and TRBJ2-3; TRBD1 agrees at 9 bases. The CDR3 runs to 19 residues. CDR1 and CDR2 (germline): LNHDA, SQIVND (reference sequence). J gave up 0 bases and V 5 bases, and 15 bases lay outside the gene matches. The CDR3 sequence: CASSGSRDRESASTDTQYF. CDR3 DNA: TGTGCCAGTAGTGGGAGCCGGGACAGGGAATCCGCTAGCACAGATACGCAGTATTTT.

The J gene is TRBJ2-1, the V gene TRBV19; a weak D match, TRBD1 (7 bases). V was cut by 3 bases and J by 6 bases, with 12 bases left in between. This CDR3 region has 14 residues. Germline V gene sequence: CDR1 LNHDA, CDR2 SQIVND (reference sequence). CDR3 in amino acids: CASSIFQGGNEQFF. DNA of the CDR3: TGTGCCAGTAGTATCTTTCAGGGGGGCAATGAGCAGTTCTTC.

V usage is TRBV6-5 and J usage is TRBJ2-7; 9 positions match TRBD1. This CDR3 spans 13 amino acids. Germline loops: CDR1 MNHEY, CDR2 SVGAGI. V dropped 4 bases and J dropped 3; count of bases not matched to a gene: 1. The CDR3 DNA follows: TGTGCCAGCAGTTGGGGACAGGGCTACGAGCAGTACTTC. It codes for CASSWGQGYEQYF.

V and J are TRBV6-5 and TRBJ1-2; TRBD1 agrees at 8 bases. The CDR3 is 14 amino acids. V gave up 1 base and J gave up 7 bases; unmatched junction bases: 5. Germline-derived CDR1 and CDR2 are MNHEY and SVGAGI. Here the CDR3 reads CASSYYGQGGGYTF. The CDR3 DNA reads as TGTGCCAGCAGTTACTATGGACAGGGCGGTGGCTACACCTTC.

The chain is built from TRBV19 and TRBJ2-3, with TRBD2 matching over 10 bases. V trimming: 5 bases; J trimming: 2 bases; junction bases outside the gene matches: 4. CDR1 and CDR2 from the germline V gene are LNHDA and SQIVND (reference sequence). The CDR3 runs 15 residues. Here the CDR3 DNA reads TGTGCCAGTAGTTTACTAGCGGGGATCACAGATACGCAGTATTTT. It codes for CASSLLAGITDTQYF.

V gene TRBV30 combines with J gene TRBJ2-6; 9 bases align to TRBD2. CDR1 and CDR2 (germline): GTSNPN, SVGIG (reference sequence). V was clipped by 1 base and J by 3 bases; unmatched bases: 10. The CDR3 has 18 amino acids. Written as DNA, the CDR3 is TGTGCCTGGAGTGCTTCCGGTCTAGCGGGATTTGGGGCCAACGTCCTGACTTTC. It translates to CAWSASGLAGFGANVLTF.

V gene TRBV27 combines with J gene TRBJ1-2; the match to TRBD1 covers 7 bases. The CDR3 has 13 residues. J was trimmed by 8 bases and V by 6 bases; bases with no gene match: 9. CDR1 and CDR2 (germline): MNHEY, SMNVEV (reference sequence). In DNA form, the CDR3 reads TGTGCCAGCAGACGACAGGGTGGTGACGGCTACACCTTC. Protein product: CASRRQGGDGYTF.

J is TRBJ2-1 and V is TRBV6-5, with 7 bases lining up with TRBD2. From germline, CDR1 is MNHEY and CDR2 SVGAGI. J lost 9 bases, V lost 0 bases, and 5 bases had no gene match. This CDR3 has 14 residues. CDR3 nucleotides: TGTGCCAGCAGTTACTCAACGGGAGGATTTGAGCAGTTCTTC. As protein: CASSYSTGGFEQFF.

The CDR3 bases are TGCGCCAGCAGCCAAGATTTCGGGAGTAGGACTGAAGCTTTCTTT. It encodes CASSQDFGSRTEAFF. The genes are TRBV4-1 and TRBJ1-1, with D hard to call. The V end was cut by 0 bases, the J end by 5 bases, with 13 bases between. Germline loops: CDR1 MGHRA, CDR2 YSYEKL. This CDR3 is 15 amino acids long.

The genes are TRBV28 and TRBJ1-1; perhaps TRBD1 as D (5 bases). In germline, CDR1 is MDHEN, CDR2 SYDVKM. V was trimmed by 4 bases and J by 3 bases, leaving 15 bases between them. The CDR3 is made up of 15 amino acids. This chain's CDR3 is CASSSLTTGDTEAFF. The CDR3 DNA follows: TGTGCCAGCAGTTCGCTAACGACGGGGGACACTGAAGCTTTCTTT.

J is TRBJ1-1 and V is TRBV6-5; unclear D gene. Trimming left V 5 bases short and J 1 base short, with 8 bases between. From germline, CDR1 is MNHEY and CDR2 SVGAGI. There are 13 residues in the CDR3. In DNA, the CDR3 is TGTGCCAGCAGTGGAGACTGGAACACTGAAGCTTTCTTT. Protein sequence: CASSGDWNTEAFF.

This clone was observed a single time. V usage is TRBV7-9 and J usage is TRBJ1-2, with D possibly being TRBD1 (6 bases). Trimming cost V 4 bases and J 5 bases, with 11 bases left between them. The CDR3 extends over 13 amino acids. Per the germline V gene, CDR1 is SEHNR and CDR2 is FQNEAQ (reference sequence). CDR3 loop: CASSSQGKYGYTF. CDR3 in DNA: TGTGCCAGCAGCTCGCAGGGGAAGTATGGCTACACCTTC.

The chain is built from TRBV5-5 and TRBJ2-7, with 11 bases aligning to TRBD1. Germline-derived CDR1 and CDR2 are SGHKS and YYEKEE (reference sequence). V trimming: 4 bases; J trimming: 6 bases; junction bases outside the gene matches: 6. The CDR3 spans 14 residues. The CDR3 DNA reads as TGTGCCAGCAGCCCGGGACAGGGGGAAAGCGAGCAGTACTTC. Its protein product is CASSPGQGESEQYF.